The rows below give T cell receptor beta chains drawn from one sample of a study of regulatory T cells in long-lasting Graves disease. One entry per CDR3 protein, called by TCRdb with MiXCR from the multiplex PCR reads. The data contain hundreds of thousands of distinct CDR3 sequences, about 15% of them seen just once; the ten biggest clones take up approximately 12%. This same sample was also part of a study on T cells in Graves' hyperthyroidism and ophthalmopathy.

The specimen comprised peripheral blood mononuclear cells (PBMCs), sampled at new diagnosis, from a patient treated with antithyroid drugs. These receptors were obtained from a man in his late teens or twenties with Graves disease. Both conserved end residues are trimmed from each CDR3.

TRBV7-9 10 ANSSLRDTQY
TRBV4-1 14 ASSRGSGRAGSTQY
TRBV20-1 13 SARNKGTNTGELF
TRBV5-8 13 ASSRGDTRRNEQF
TRBV12-3/TRBV12-4 13 ASTRLGLNNEKLF
TRBV7-9 14 ASSLRPGAEQETQY
TRBV15 12 ATSRDPGTDTQY
TRBV27 12 ASSLSRGYNEQF
TRBV20-1 14 SARPTSASSYNEQF
TRBV20-1 10 SARSTDYGYT
TRBV29-1 13 SVVPYEGPTDTQY
TRBV9 14 ASSTRLAGSGYGYA
TRBV13 12 ASSIRATGNTIY
TRBV20-1 11 SGEGRSYNEQF
TRBV25-1 13 ASGGTGGSYNEQF
TRBV6-1 13 ASKTAGSSYNEQF
TRBV28 9 ASSLIYEQY
TRBV9 12 ASSGGGWDTEAF
TRBV12-3/TRBV12-4 13 ASSQVVGRKNEQY
TRBV11-2 13 ASSLDRVSGNTIY
TRBV19 13 ASSIGAVTNYGYT
TRBV7-9 11 ASSLSGAREQY
TRBV7-9 13 ASSLDTRNTGELF
TRBV3-1 14 ASSHSRQGRYNEQF
TRBV6-1 11 ASSRDTASPLH
TRBV20-1 13 SARDFRGSSYGQY
TRBV20-1 14 SASRQGDVRGYGYT
TRBV6-1 12 ASSEYRQSGELF
TRBV27 11 ASSPPGLETQY
TRBV7-9 13 ASSWTSGRNNEQF
TRBV2 12 ATQSGPSSYEQY
TRBV27 13 ASSLRGGGTPFEH
TRBV6-2/TRBV6-3 15 ASRPGTSGRAYNEQF
TRBV27 9 ASNPTYEQY